The next 18 T cell receptor beta chains were all read from a single sample in a study of CD8 T cells in Susac syndrome (dated by TCRdb to about 2019). Library creation used the immunoSEQ multiplex PCR assay. RNA was extracted with the RNeasy kit and roughly 0.45 to 1 ug was reverse transcribed using random hexamers. TCRdb redid the processing of the public reads, applying fastp at Q25 and MiXCR, and retained in-frame beta chains. Rows with a matching CDR3 protein are joined into one entry that keeps the most common DNA and genes. The sample table shows around 150,000 distinct CDR3 sequences, and 90% to 95% are seen once. The ten largest clones represent around 0.13% of the sample. Sequencing was carried out using CD4+ T cells from PBMCs. Receptors were obtained from a human donor in good health.

The rearrangement joins TRBV15 to TRBJ2-3; D ambiguous. This CDR3 is built from 13 residues. V lost 0 bases, J lost 4 bases, and 5 bases lay in between. CDR1 is LNHNV, CDR2 YYDKDF, per germline (reference sequence). CDR3 sequence reads: CATSREIADTQYF. The CDR3 DNA reads TGTGCCACCAGCAGAGAGATTGCAGATACGCAGTATTTT.

This chain uses TRBV7-2 with TRBJ2-5, with D possibly matching TRBD1 (6 bases). CDR1 is SGHTA, CDR2 FQGNSA, per germline. V was cut by 1 base and J by 5 bases, with 20 bases left in between. CDR3 length: 17 residues. CDR3 residues: CASSLVVGGYSAETQYF. CDR3 DNA sequence: TGTGCCAGCAGCTTAGTTGTAGGGGGTTACAGCGCCGAGACCCAGTACTTC.

This rearrangement joins TRBV4-2 to TRBJ1-4; no clear D gene. Germline lookup yields CDR1 LGHNA and CDR2 YNFKEQ. Trimming stripped 0 bases from V and 8 bases from J, with 13 bases between. The CDR3 spans 15 residues. CDR3 nucleotide sequence: TGTGCCAGCAGCCAAGATTGGAGGCCGGAGGAAAAACTGTTTTTT. It yields the protein CASSQDWRPEEKLFF.

The rearrangement uses TRBV12-5 and TRBJ1-1; D unresolved. V was shortened by 7 bases and J by 2 bases, with 11 bases between the two germline ends. Germline CDR1 LGHNT, CDR2 FRNRAP. This CDR3 contains 13 residues. The CDR3 loop is CASAVEFNTEAFF. DNA of the CDR3: TGTGCTAGTGCCGTTGAATTTAACACTGAAGCTTTCTTT.

This rearrangement joins TRBV19 to TRBJ1-4, with 10 bases aligning to TRBD1. Germline loops: CDR1 LNHDA, CDR2 SQIVND (reference sequence). V lost 5 bases, J lost 3 bases, and 6 bases stayed unmatched. There are 16 residues in the CDR3. In DNA form, the CDR3 reads TGTGCCAGTAGTCCCGGGACAGGGGCGGCTAATGAAAAACTGTTTTTT. Protein product: CASSPGTGAANEKLFF.

The genes are TRBV10-2 and TRBJ1-3; no clear D gene. Per germline, CDR1 WSHSY and CDR2 SAAADI. Trimming took 7 bases from V and 0 from J, leaving 4 bases between them. The CDR3 is 12 residues long. The chain's CDR3 is CASIGSGNTIYF. In DNA form, the CDR3 reads TGCGCCAGCATTGGCTCTGGAAACACCATATATTTT.

The chain links TRBV29-1 to TRBJ2-3; perhaps TRBD2 as D (7 bases). Germline assignment: CDR1 SQVTM and CDR2 ANQGSEA. Deletions cut 7 bases from V and 2 bases from J, with 16 bases between. The CDR3 totals 14 residues. CDR3: CSATRGGNTDTQYF. The CDR3 DNA is TGCAGCGCAACGAGGGGGGGCAACACAGATACGCAGTATTTT.

The chain employs TRBV19 and TRBJ2-4; 9 bases fit TRBD1. CDR3 length: 12 residues. Unmatched junction bases numbered 6, after V lost 10 bases and J lost 8 bases. Germline CDR1 LNHDA, CDR2 SQIVND (reference sequence). As DNA, the CDR3 is TGTGCCAACCGGGACAGGGCCGACATTCAGTACTTC. As protein: CANRDRADIQYF.

V and J are TRBV7-3 and TRBJ2-3; TRBD2 matches at 8 bases. With V trimmed by 1 base and J by 3 bases, 3 bases remained unmatched. The CDR3 has 15 residues. Germline lookup yields CDR1 SGHTA and CDR2 FQGTGA. The CDR3 sequence is CASSLNGGDTDTQYF. The CDR3 region has the DNA TGTGCCAGCAGCTTAAACGGGGGGGATACAGATACGCAGTATTTT.

V is TRBV6-1 and J is TRBJ1-5; 7 bases match TRBD1. Germline V CDR1 and CDR2: MNHNS, SASEGT. The CDR3 consists of 15 residues. V dropped 5 bases and J dropped 7; count of bases not matched to a gene: 11. The CDR3 DNA reads TGTGCCAGCAGTCGCGGGACAGTGGACGAACAGCCCCAGCATTTT. Translation gives CASSRGTVDEQPQHF.

J is TRBJ2-5 and V is TRBV27; D is unresolved. CDR3 length equals 15 residues. Trimming took off 5 bases at V and 2 bases at J, with 15 bases between the two ends. The V gene's germline CDR1 is MNHEY and CDR2 SMNVEV (reference sequence). CDR3 in DNA: TGTGCCAGCAGTCCGCGCCGCCAGAGACAAGAGACCCAGTACTTC. It codes for CASSPRRQRQETQYF.

The chain links TRBV5-1 to TRBJ1-1; D is possibly TRBD1 (6 bases). The ends were cut back, 5 bases at V and 3 bases at J, with 14 bases in the middle. The CDR3 length is 14 residues. Germline V CDR1 and CDR2: SGHRS, YFSETQ. CDR3 nucleotides: TGCGCCAGCAGACAGGGACACAGGGACACTGAAGCTTTCTTT. Amino acids: CASRQGHRDTEAFF.

With respect to this clonotype: One end of the junction varies from germline; a read error may be responsible. The CDR3 reads CASSPSRDQGTQYF. The CDR3 DNA reads TGTGCCAGCAGTCCGTCCCGGGACCAAGGGACCCAGTACTTC. The chain carries TRBV12-3 or TRBV12-4 and TRBJ2-5; D is tentatively TRBD1 or TRBD2 (5 bases each). The CDR3 sequence is 14 residues long.

The gene calls are TRBV5-1 and TRBJ2-7, with TRBD1 matching 7 bases. The germline CDR1 and CDR2 sequences are SGHRS and YFSETQ. The CDR3 spans 15 residues. Losses at the gene ends were 4 bases for V and 7 bases for J; bases not matched to a gene: 14. The DNA of the CDR3 is TGCGCCAGCAGCATACGACAGGGAACCATGGGGGAGCAGTACTTC. Its translation is CASSIRQGTMGEQYF.

The chain recombines TRBV29-1 with TRBJ2-1; possible D gene TRBD1, 5 bases. The CDR3 has 13 amino acids. V was clipped by 2 bases and J by 5 bases, with 10 bases between them. Germline CDR1 SQVTM, CDR2 ANQGSEA. CDR3 sequence reads: CSVERDSNNEQFF. The CDR3 DNA sequence: TGCAGCGTTGAACGAGACAGCAACAATGAGCAGTTCTTC.

The V gene is TRBV29-1, the J gene TRBJ2-6, with 12 bases fitting TRBD1. CDR1 and CDR2 (germline): SQVTM, ANQGSEA. The J segment lost 2 bases and the V segment lost 3 bases, leaving 2 bases of the junction unmatched. The CDR3 covers 16 residues. In nucleotides, the CDR3 is TGCAGCGTTGAGGGACAGGGGGCGGCTGGGGCCAACGTCCTGACTTTC. Translating gives CSVEGQGAAGANVLTF. Filled out from reference TRBV29-1 and TRBJ2-6, the complete variable domain reads SAVISQKPSRDICQRGTSLTIQCQVDSQVTMMFWYRQQPGQSLTLIATANQGSEATYESGFVIDKFPISRPNLTFSTLTVSNMSPEDSSIYLCSVEGQGAAGANVLTFGAGSRLTVL.

The chain uses TRBV5-4 and TRBJ2-5; no definite D call. Trimming took 4 bases from V and 4 from J, leaving 14 bases between them. The germline V gene has CDR1 SGHNT and CDR2 YYREEE (reference sequence). This CDR3 is 14 amino acids long. The CDR3 here is CASSRERSGETQYF. Here the CDR3 DNA reads TGTGCCAGCAGCCGTGAAAGGTCCGGAGAGACCCAGTACTTC. Complete variable domain (other parts from reference TRBV5-4 and TRBJ2-5): ETGVTQSPTHLIKTRGQQVTLRCSSQSGHNTVSWYQQALGQGPQFIFQYYREEENGRGNFPPRFSGLQFPNYSSELNVNALELDDSALYLCASSRERSGETQYFGPGTRLLVL.

The chain combines TRBV18 with TRBJ2-3; D may be TRBD1 (5 bases). Germline V gives CDR1 KGHSH, CDR2 LQKENI. The CDR3 runs to 14 residues. Trimming left V 2 bases short and J 5 bases short, with 11 bases between. The CDR3, as DNA: TGTGCCAGCTCACCAGGGCAGGGCCAAGATACGCAGTATTTT. Translating gives CASSPGQGQDTQYF.